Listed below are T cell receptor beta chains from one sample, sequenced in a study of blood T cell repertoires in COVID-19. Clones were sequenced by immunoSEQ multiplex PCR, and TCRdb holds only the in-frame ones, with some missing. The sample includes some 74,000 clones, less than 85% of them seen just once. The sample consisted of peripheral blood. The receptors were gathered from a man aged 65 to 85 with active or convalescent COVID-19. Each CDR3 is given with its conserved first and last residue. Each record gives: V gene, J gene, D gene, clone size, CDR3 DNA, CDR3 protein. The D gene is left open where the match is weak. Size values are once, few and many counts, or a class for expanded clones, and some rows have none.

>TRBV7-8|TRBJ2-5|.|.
TGTGCCCCCAGCTTGTCAAATGAGACCCAGTACTTC
CAPSLSNETQYF
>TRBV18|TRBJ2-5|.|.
TGTGCCAGCTCACCTATGGGGGCGGCAGAGACCCAGTACTTC
CASSPMGAAETQYF
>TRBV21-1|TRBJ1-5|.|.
TGTGCCAGCAGCAAAAGGGATCGGAGGGAGCATCAGCCCCAGCATTTT
CASSKRDRREHQPQHF
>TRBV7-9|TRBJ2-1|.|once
TGTGCCAGCAGCTCCCGCGGGGCGGGGTTTGAGCAGTTCTTC
CASSSRGAGFEQFF
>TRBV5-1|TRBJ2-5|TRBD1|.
TGCGCCAGCAGCCCGACAGGGGGCGTACAAGAGACCCAGTACTTC
CASSPTGGVQETQYF
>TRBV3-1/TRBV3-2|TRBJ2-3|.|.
TGTGCCAGCAGCCAAGATACGGCGGCGCAGTATTTT
CASSQDTAAQYF
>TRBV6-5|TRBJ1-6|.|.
TGTGCCAGCAGTTACGGGGGCTTGGATAATTCACCCCTCCACTTT
CASSYGGLDNSPLHF
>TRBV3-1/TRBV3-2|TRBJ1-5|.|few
TGTGCCAGCAGCGGAAATCAGGGAGGGGACCAGCCCCAGCATTTT
CASSGNQGGDQPQHF
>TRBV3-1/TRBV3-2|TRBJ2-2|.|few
TGTGCCAGCAGCCTACAAGACACCGGGGAGCTGTTTTTT
CASSLQDTGELFF
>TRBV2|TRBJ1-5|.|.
TGTGCCAGCAGACAGGGCGCTGTTCGCAATCAGCCCCAGCATTTT
CASRQGAVRNQPQHF
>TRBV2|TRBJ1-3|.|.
TGTGCCAGCATGGAGCACGGAAACACCATATATTTT
CASMEHGNTIYF
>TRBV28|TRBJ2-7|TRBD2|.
TGTGCCAGCAGTTGGGGGGGCTACGAGCAGTACTTC
CASSWGGYEQYF
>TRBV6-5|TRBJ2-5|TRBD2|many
TGTGCGAGCAGGAGGAGCGGGGGTCCTCAAGAGACCCAGTACTTC
CASRRSGGPQETQYF
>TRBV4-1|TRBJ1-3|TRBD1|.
TGCGCCAGCAGCCAAGAGGGGACAGGGGTCGGAAACACCATATATTTT
CASSQEGTGVGNTIYF
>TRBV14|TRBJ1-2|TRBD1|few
TGTGCCAGCAGCCAAGACCAGGGGGCTGGAAACTATGGCTACACCTTC
CASSQDQGAGNYGYTF
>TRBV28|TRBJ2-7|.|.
TGTGCCAGCAGTTTAAGCGCTCCCCCCGGGCAGTACTTC
CASSLSAPPGQYF
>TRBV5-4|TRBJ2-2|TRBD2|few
TGTGCCAGCAGACAGGGACTAGCGGGGGGCAACACCGGGGAGCTGTTTTTT
CASRQGLAGGNTGELFF
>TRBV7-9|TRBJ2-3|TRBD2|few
TGTGCCAGCAGCTTAGCGTCGGCTAGCGGTGCCACAGATACGCAGTATTTT
CASSLASASGATDTQYF
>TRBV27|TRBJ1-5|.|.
TGTGCCAGCAGAAAGAGAAATCAGCCCCAGCATTTT
CASRKRNQPQHF
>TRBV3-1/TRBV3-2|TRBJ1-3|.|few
TGTGCCAGCAGCCAAGGAGATGGAAACACCATATATTTT
CASSQGDGNTIYF
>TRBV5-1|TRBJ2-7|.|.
TGCGCCAGCAGCTACCTCGACAGCTACGAGCAGTACTTC
CASSYLDSYEQYF
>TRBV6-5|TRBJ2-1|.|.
TGTGCCAGCACCCTTCAGGGGCCTACCGGAAATGAGCAGTTCTTC
CASTLQGPTGNEQFF
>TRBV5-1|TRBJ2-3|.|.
TGCGCCAGCAGCTTTTTTAGTGGCGGGCTGAATACAGATACGCAGTATTTT
CASSFFSGGLNTDTQYF
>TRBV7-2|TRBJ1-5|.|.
TGTGCCAGCAGGTTGGAAATGGGGGCGAGCAATCAGCCCCAGCATTTT
CASRLEMGASNQPQHF
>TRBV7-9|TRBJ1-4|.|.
TGTGCCAGCAGCTATGGACAGGAAAAACTGTTTTTT
CASSYGQEKLFF
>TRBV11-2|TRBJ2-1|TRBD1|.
TGTGCCAGCAGCTTAGCCGGGACAGGGCTCTATGAGCAGTTCTTC
CASSLAGTGLYEQFF
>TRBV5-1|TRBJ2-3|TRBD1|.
TGCGCCAGCAGCTTGTTACAGGGGGAAGATACGCAGTATTTT
CASSLLQGEDTQYF
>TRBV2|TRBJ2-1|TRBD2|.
TGTGCCAGCAGTGAGTCCAGCGGGAAGTTCAATGAGCAGTTCTTC
CASSESSGKFNEQFF
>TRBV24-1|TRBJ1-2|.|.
TGTGCCACCAGTGATATCCATAGTGGCTACACCTTC
CATSDIHSGYTF
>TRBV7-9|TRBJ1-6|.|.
TGTGCCAGCAGCTTAGATCGGGTTAGGTCACCCCTCCACTTT
CASSLDRVRSPLHF
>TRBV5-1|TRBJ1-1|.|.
TGCGCCAGCAGCACAACCGAGGGCACTGAAGCTTTCTTT
CASSTTEGTEAFF
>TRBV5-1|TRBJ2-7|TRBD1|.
TGCGCCAGCAGCCGGGACAGAAACTACGAGCAGTACTTC
CASSRDRNYEQYF
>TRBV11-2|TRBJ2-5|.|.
TGTGCCAGCAGCACTTCGTACCAAGAGACCCAGTACTTC
CASSTSYQETQYF
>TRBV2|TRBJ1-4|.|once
TGTGCCAGCAGCTACAGCACAACTAATGAAAAACTGTTTTTT
CASSYSTTNEKLFF
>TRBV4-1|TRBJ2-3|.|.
TGCGCCAGCAGCGTCGACACGGACATTACGCAGTATTTT
CASSVDTDITQYF
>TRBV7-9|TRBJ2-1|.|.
TGTGCCAGCAGCTTTACAGGGAGCTACAATGAGCAGTTCTTC
CASSFTGSYNEQFF
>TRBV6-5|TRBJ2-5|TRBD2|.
TGTGCCAGCAGGGTGACTAGCGGGGAGACCCAGTACTTC
CASRVTSGETQYF
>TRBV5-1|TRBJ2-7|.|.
TGCGCCAGCAGCTTGGGACAGTCCCAATTCCTGGGCGAGCAGTACTTC
CASSLGQSQFLGEQYF
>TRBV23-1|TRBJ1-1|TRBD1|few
TGCGCCAGCAGTCAACAGGACAGGGGGACTGAAGCTTTCTTT
CASSQQDRGTEAFF
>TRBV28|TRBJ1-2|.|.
TGTGCCAGCAGTCGGGGGTTGGATGGCTACACCTTC
CASSRGLDGYTF
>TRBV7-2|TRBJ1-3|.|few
TGTGCCAGCAGCTTATACCGGAACACCATATATTTT
CASSLYRNTIYF
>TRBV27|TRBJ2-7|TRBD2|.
TGTGCCAGCAGGATACTAGCGGCTCATTCCTACGAGCAGTACTTC
CASRILAAHSYEQYF
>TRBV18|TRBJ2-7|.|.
TGTGCCAGCTCACCAGCGGAGGCTCAGGTGCAGTACTTC
CASSPAEAQVQYF
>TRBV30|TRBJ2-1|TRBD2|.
TGTGCCTGTGCGGGGGGTACCTACAATGAGCAGTTCTTC
CACAGGTYNEQFF
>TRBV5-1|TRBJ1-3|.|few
TGCGCCAGCAGCGAATCCGGGACACCAAACACCATATATTTT
CASSESGTPNTIYF
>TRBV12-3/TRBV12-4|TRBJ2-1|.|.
TGTGCCAGTCAACGTCACGGGGACAATGAGCAGTTCTTC
CASQRHGDNEQFF
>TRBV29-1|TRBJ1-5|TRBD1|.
TGCAGCGTTAGGACAGGTAGCAATCAGCCCCAGCATTTT
CSVRTGSNQPQHF
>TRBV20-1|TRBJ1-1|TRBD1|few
TGCAGTCAAAACAGGGGCACTGAAGCTTTCTTT
CSQNRGTEAFF
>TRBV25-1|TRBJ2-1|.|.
TGTGCCAGCAGACTTGGCTCCTACAATGAGCAGTTCTTC
CASRLGSYNEQFF
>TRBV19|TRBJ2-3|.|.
TGTGCCAGTAGTACTAACCCTCCGGGACTTTATAGCACAGATACGCAGTATTTT
CASSTNPPGLYSTDTQYF
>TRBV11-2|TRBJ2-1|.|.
TGTGCCAGCAGCTTAGCCAGCTACAATGAGCAGTTCTTC
CASSLASYNEQFF
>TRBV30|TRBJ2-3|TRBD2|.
TGTGCCTGGAGCGGACTAGCGGGAGATACGCAGTATTTT
CAWSGLAGDTQYF